A selection of T cell receptor beta chains follows, all from one sample in a study of human T cells and chemical hapten exposure. TCRdb passed the RACE reads through MiXCR, listing each CDR3 protein once. The table has around 360,000 distinct CDR3 sequences, about 6.3% seen once. Sequenced material: whole blood, taken in connection with sensitization to the hapten diphenylcyclopropenone (DPC). The receptors stem from a woman between 18 and 30 years old with alopecia areata. Some clones in this sample may be carry-over from other donors' samples. CDR3s include the opening cysteine and the closing phenylalanine or tryptophan. The D gene is left open where the match is weak. Some rows mark clone size as missing; the rest say once, few, many or name a class of expanded clone.

>NA|many|TRBJ1-3|TRBV7-9
TGTGCCAGCAGCTTATTCGTGGGTGCTGGAAACACCATATATTTT
CASSLFVGAGNTIYF
>NA|NA|TRBJ2-7|TRBV7-2
TGTGCCAGCAGCTTCTTGACAGACGAGCAGTACTTC
CASSFLTDEQYF
>TRBD1|few|TRBJ1-6|TRBV3-1
TGTGCCAGCAGCCAGATGACAGGGGGAGGTTCACCCCTCCACTTT
CASSQMTGGGSPLHF
>TRBD2|few|TRBJ2-5|TRBV4-2
TGTGCCAGCAGCCAGGGGAGCGGGGGGGTCGAAGAGACCCAGTACTTC
CASSQGSGGVEETQYF
>NA|NA|TRBJ1-2|TRBV27
TGTGCCAGCAGTTTATCCCGGGGGGGGTCGACTGGCTACACCTTC
CASSLSRGGSTGYTF
>NA|few|TRBJ2-1|TRBV6-1
TGTGCCAGCAGGAGGACAGATTCCAATGAGCAGTTCTTC
CASRRTDSNEQFF
>NA|few|TRBJ2-3|TRBV13
TGTGCCAGCAGCTTAGCGGGCACCACAGATACGCAGTATTTT
CASSLAGTTDTQYF
>TRBD2|NA|TRBJ2-1|TRBV4-1
TGCGCCAGCAGCCAAGATAGCGGGACTAGCGGGGGAAATGAGCAGTTCTTC
CASSQDSGTSGGNEQFF
>TRBD1|NA|TRBJ1-2|TRBV13
TGTGCCAGCAGCTTAGGAAGGACAGGGTCGTACTATGGCTACACCTTC
CASSLGRTGSYYGYTF
>TRBD2|NA|TRBJ2-3|TRBV4-3
TGCGCCAGCAGCCTTCGGACTAGCGGGGCCGGAGATACGCAGTATTTT
CASSLRTSGAGDTQYF
>TRBD2|few|TRBJ2-3|TRBV20-1
TGCAGTGCTAGTAGCGGGGGGATCACAGATACGCAGTATTTT
CSASSGGITDTQYF
>NA|few|TRBJ2-1|TRBV10-3
TGTGCCATCAGCGAGGGGTCTGAGCAGTTCTTC
CAISEGSEQFF
>NA|NA|TRBJ1-3|TRBV20-1
TGCAGTGCTATCGGCAGAGGAAACACCATATATTTT
CSAIGRGNTIYF
>NA|few|TRBJ1-5|TRBV4-3
TGCGCCAGCAGCCAAGATTGTCAGACCCAGCATTTT
CASSQDCQTQHF
>NA|many|TRBJ1-1|TRBV27
TGTGCCAGCAGTCTGGGGGCAGGCGCTGAAGCTTTCTTT
CASSLGAGAEAFF
>TRBD2|few|TRBJ2-3|TRBV4-3
TGCGCCAGCAGCCAAGACCTCTGGGTAGCGGGGGCCAGCACAGATACGCAGTATTTT
CASSQDLWVAGASTDTQYF
>TRBD1|NA|TRBJ2-7|TRBV18
TGTGCCAGCTCACCACAGACAGGGGCCGTCTCCTACGAGCAGTACTTC
CASSPQTGAVSYEQYF
>NA|NA|TRBJ1-3|TRBV6-5
TGTGCCAGCAGTTACTCGGTAGATCCGGAGGCGAGCTCTGGAAACACCATATATTTT
CASSYSVDPEASSGNTIYF